The rows below give T cell receptor beta chains drawn from one sample of a study of T cells in Graves' hyperthyroidism and ophthalmopathy. TCRdb re-derived calls from the multiplex PCR reads in MiXCR, one entry per CDR3 protein. The profile shows some 740,000 distinct CDR3 sequences, approximately 14% of them singletons. The sequenced sample was blood. These receptors all come from a woman between 18 and 29 years old with Graves' hyperthyroidism. Each CDR3 is given with its conserved first and last residue. The D gene is left open where the match is weak. Where a row states a size, it is once, few, many or the class of an expanded clone; other rows omit it.

cdr3_aa cdr3_nt d_call j_call cdr3_length clone_size v_call
CSASRTGSYEQYF TGCAGTGCTAGCCGGACAGGGTCCTACGAGCAGTACTTC TRBD1 TRBJ2-7 13 many TRBV20-1
CSVEDLTSYEQYF TGCAGCGTTGAAGATCTCACCTCCTACGAGCAGTACTTC NA TRBJ2-7 13 few TRBV29-1
CSVATHEQYF TGCAGCGTCGCGACCCACGAGCAGTACTTC NA TRBJ2-7 10 many TRBV29-1
CASSEPGWGFDEQFF TGTGCCAGCAGTGAACCGGGATGGGGTTTCGATGAGCAGTTCTTC NA TRBJ2-1 15 NA TRBV2
CASSQGSTRHQKNTIYF TGTGCCAGCAGCCAAGGCTCCACACGGCATCAAAAAAACACCATATATTTT NA TRBJ1-3 17 few TRBV3-1
CASSFGLASINEQFF TGTGCCAGCAGTTTTGGCTTAGCGTCAATCAATGAGCAGTTCTTC NA TRBJ2-1 15 many TRBV12-3/TRBV12-4
CASSLARATGQRYEQYF TGTGCCAGCAGCTTAGCCCGCGCGACAGGGCAGCGCTACGAGCAGTACTTC TRBD1 TRBJ2-7 17 many TRBV7-9
CASRWTGSSYGYTF TGTGCCAGCAGATGGACAGGGTCTAGCTATGGCTACACCTTC TRBD1 TRBJ1-2 14 NA TRBV27
CAISELYPEQYF TGTGCCATCAGCGAGCTCTATCCCGAGCAGTACTTC NA TRBJ2-7 12 NA TRBV10-3
CASSYADRVLDPGYGYTF TGTGCCAGCAGTTACGCCGACAGGGTACTTGATCCTGGCTATGGCTACACCTTC TRBD1 TRBJ1-2 18 NA TRBV6-2/TRBV6-3
CASSEDSLKGNQPQHF TGTGCCAGCAGTGAGGACTCCTTAAAGGGCAATCAGCCCCAGCATTTT NA TRBJ1-5 16 NA TRBV2
CANRLRLAGLETQYF TGTGCCAACAGACTCAGGCTAGCGGGATTGGAGACCCAGTACTTC TRBD2 TRBJ2-5 15 few TRBV28
CASSAWDEQYF TGTGCCAGCAGTGCCTGGGACGAGCAGTACTTC NA TRBJ2-7 11 many TRBV2
CASSRDRREQYF TGTGCCAGCTCCAGGGACAGGAGGGAGCAGTACTTC TRBD1 TRBJ2-7 12 NA TRBV6-1
CASSPFGTSQSNEQFF TGTGCCAGCAGTCCCTTTGGGACTAGTCAGTCCAATGAGCAGTTCTTC TRBD2 TRBJ2-1 16 many TRBV28
CASSLMRQPQHF TGTGCCAGCAGTTTAATGAGGCAGCCCCAGCATTTT NA TRBJ1-5 12 many TRBV12-3/TRBV12-4
CAISVVGSRTYNEQSF TGTGCCATCAGTGTAGTCGGGAGTCGAACCTACAATGAGCAGTCCTTC NA TRBJ2-1 16 once TRBV10-3
CAWSIGGYEQFF TGTGCCTGGAGTATAGGGGGCTATGAGCAGTTCTTC TRBD1 TRBJ2-1 12 NA TRBV30
CASRPGTGRAEQYF TGTGCCAGCAGGCCCGGGACAGGGAGGGCAGAGCAGTACTTC TRBD1 TRBJ2-7 14 NA TRBV6-2/TRBV6-3
CASSQDGPQGRRRNEQFF TGCGCCAGCAGCCAAGATGGCCCCCAAGGCAGGAGGAGAAATGAGCAGTTCTTC NA TRBJ2-1 18 NA TRBV4-1
CASSLGYRQGSNEQFF TGTGCCAGCAGCTTGGGATACCGGCAGGGGTCAAATGAGCAGTTCTTC NA TRBJ2-1 16 NA TRBV5-6
CASSPRQGWSYNEQFF TGTGCCAGCAGCCCAAGACAGGGGTGGTCCTACAATGAGCAGTTCTTC TRBD1 TRBJ2-1 16 many TRBV11-1
CASSLGRLGTDSNQPQHF TGTGCCAGCAGCTTAGGCCGCCTCGGGACAGACAGCAATCAGCCCCAGCATTTT TRBD1 TRBJ1-5 18 many TRBV11-2
CASSVDDKHSLNYGYTF TGTGCCAGCAGCGTAGACGACAAGCACTCCCTTAACTATGGCTACACCTTC NA TRBJ1-2 17 many TRBV11-2
CASSARRGSYEQYF TGTGCCAGCAGTGCAAGGCGTGGCTCCTACGAGCAGTACTTC NA TRBJ2-7 14 NA TRBV2
CSVAGGYKNIQYF TGCAGTGTAGCGGGAGGGTACAAAAACATTCAGTACTTC TRBD2 TRBJ2-4 13 many TRBV20-1
CASRPQGPTYEQYF TGTGCCAGCAGGCCACAGGGTCCAACCTACGAGCAGTACTTC NA TRBJ2-7 14 many TRBV2
CASSGSPGLAGDEQFF TGTGCCAGCAGCGGGTCTCCGGGACTAGCGGGCGATGAGCAGTTCTTC TRBD2 TRBJ2-1 16 NA TRBV3-1
CASSFRRGLEAFF TGTGCCAGCAGTTTTCGCCGTGGTCTTGAAGCTTTCTTT NA TRBJ1-1 13 few TRBV27
CATSKRDGQETQYF TGTGCCACCAGCAAACGGGACGGACAGGAGACCCAGTACTTC NA TRBJ2-5 14 NA TRBV15
CASSQRDGTRGPQHF TGTGCCAGCAGCCAAAGGGACGGCACTCGCGGGCCCCAGCATTTT NA TRBJ1-5 15 few TRBV7-8